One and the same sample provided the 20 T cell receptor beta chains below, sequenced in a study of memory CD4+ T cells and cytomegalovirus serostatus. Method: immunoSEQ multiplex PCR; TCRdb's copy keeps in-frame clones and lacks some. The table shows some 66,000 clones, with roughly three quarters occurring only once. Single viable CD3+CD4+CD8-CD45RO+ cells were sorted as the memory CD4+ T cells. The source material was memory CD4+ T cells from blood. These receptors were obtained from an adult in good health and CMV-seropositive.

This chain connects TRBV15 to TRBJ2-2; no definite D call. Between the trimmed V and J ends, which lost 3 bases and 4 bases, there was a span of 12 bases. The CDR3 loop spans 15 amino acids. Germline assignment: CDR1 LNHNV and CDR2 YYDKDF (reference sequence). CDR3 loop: CATSSALSGTGELFF. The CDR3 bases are TGTGCCACCAGCAGCGCCCTGTCGGGCACCGGGGAGCTGTTTTTT.

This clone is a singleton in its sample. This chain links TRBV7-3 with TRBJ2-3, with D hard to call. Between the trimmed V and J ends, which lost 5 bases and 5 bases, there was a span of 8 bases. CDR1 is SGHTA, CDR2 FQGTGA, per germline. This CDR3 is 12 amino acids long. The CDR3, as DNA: TGTGCCAGCAGCAGAAATGGAGATACGCAGTATTTT. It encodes CASSRNGDTQYF.

Here the CDR3 reads CASSIFSGTDNQPQHF. The CDR3 coding sequence is TGTGCCAGTAGTATCTTCTCCGGGACAGACAATCAGCCCCAGCATTTT. The chain has TRBV19 and TRBJ1-5, with 7 bases identical to TRBD1. Trimming removed 3 bases from V and 3 bases from J; junction bases left unmatched: 8. This CDR3 comprises 16 residues. Germline V lookup: CDR1 LNHDA, CDR2 SQIVND (reference sequence).

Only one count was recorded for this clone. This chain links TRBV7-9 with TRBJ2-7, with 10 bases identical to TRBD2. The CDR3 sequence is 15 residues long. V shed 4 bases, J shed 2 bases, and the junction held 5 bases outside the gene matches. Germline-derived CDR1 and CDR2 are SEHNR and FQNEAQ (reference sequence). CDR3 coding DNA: TGTGCCAGCAGCTCAAGACTAGCGGGCACCTACGAGCAGTACTTC. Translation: CASSSRLAGTYEQYF.

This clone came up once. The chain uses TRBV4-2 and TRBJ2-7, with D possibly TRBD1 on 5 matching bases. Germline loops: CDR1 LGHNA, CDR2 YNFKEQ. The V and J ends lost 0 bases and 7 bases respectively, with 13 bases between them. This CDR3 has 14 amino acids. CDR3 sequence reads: CASSQDLRGREQYF. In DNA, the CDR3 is TGTGCCAGCAGCCAAGATCTTAGGGGTCGGGAGCAGTACTTC.

CDR3 in amino acids: CASSLTGGNEKLFF. The CDR3 nucleotides are TGTGCCAGCAGTTTAACAGGGGGCAATGAAAAACTGTTTTTT. V gene TRBV6-6 combines with J gene TRBJ1-4; TRBD1 matches 9 bases. CDR3 length: 14 amino acids. J was trimmed by 5 bases and V by 4 bases; bases with no gene match: 2. Germline CDR1 and CDR2: MNHNY and SVGAGI (reference sequence).

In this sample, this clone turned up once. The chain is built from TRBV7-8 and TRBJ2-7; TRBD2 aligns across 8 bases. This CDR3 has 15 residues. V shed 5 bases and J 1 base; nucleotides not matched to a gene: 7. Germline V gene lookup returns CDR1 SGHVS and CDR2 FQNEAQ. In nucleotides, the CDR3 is TGTGCCAGCAGCCCCAGGGAGCGGGGGTCCTACGAGCAGTACTTC. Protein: CASSPRERGSYEQYF.

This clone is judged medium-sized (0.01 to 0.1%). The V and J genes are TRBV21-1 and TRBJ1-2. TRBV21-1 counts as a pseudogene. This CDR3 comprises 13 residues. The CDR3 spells CASLNAGNYGYTF. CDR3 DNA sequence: TGTGCCAGTCTAAATGCTGGGAACTATGGCTACACCTTC.

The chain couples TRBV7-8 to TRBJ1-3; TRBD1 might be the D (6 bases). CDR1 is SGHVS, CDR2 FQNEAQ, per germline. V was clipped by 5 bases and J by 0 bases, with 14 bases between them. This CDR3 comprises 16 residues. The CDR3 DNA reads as TGTGCCAGCAGCGCTCGACAGGATTTCTCTGGAAACACCATATATTTT. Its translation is CASSARQDFSGNTIYF.

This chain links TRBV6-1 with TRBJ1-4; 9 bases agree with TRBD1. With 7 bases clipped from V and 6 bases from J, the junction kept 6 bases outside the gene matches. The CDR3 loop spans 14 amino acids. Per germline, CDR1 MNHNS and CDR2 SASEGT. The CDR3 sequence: CASTSDRGYEKLFF. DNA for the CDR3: TGTGCCAGCACCTCGGACAGGGGTTATGAAAAACTGTTTTTT.

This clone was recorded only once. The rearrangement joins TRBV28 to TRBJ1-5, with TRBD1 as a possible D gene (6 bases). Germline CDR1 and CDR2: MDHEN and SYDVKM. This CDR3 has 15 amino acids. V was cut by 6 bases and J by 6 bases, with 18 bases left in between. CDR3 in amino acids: CASSPSQGRFQPQHF. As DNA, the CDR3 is TGTGCCAGCAGCCCCTCCCAGGGGAGGTTTCAGCCCCAGCATTTT.

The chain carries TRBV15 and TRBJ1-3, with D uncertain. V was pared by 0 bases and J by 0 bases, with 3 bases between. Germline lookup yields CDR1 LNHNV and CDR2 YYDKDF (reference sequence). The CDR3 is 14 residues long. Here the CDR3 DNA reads TGTGCCACCAGCAGAGATCGCTCTGGAAACACCATATATTTT. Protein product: CATSRDRSGNTIYF.

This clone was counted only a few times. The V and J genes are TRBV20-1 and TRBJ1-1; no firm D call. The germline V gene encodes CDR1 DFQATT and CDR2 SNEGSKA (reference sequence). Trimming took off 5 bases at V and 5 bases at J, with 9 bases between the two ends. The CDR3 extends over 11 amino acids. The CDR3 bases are TGCAGTGCTCGGTTCAATACTGAAGCTTTCTTT. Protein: CSARFNTEAFF.

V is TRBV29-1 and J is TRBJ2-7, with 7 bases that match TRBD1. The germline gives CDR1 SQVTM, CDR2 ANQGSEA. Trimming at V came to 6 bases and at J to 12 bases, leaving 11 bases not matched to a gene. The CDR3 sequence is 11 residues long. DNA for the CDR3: TGCAGCGTCATGACAGGGTCCGATTCGTACTTC. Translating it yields CSVMTGSDSYF.

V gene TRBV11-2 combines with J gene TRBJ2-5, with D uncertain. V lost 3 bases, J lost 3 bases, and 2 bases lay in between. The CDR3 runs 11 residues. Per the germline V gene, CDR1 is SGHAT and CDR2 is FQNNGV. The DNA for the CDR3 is TGTGCCAGCAGCTTTGAAGAGACCCAGTACTTC. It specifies CASSFEETQYF.

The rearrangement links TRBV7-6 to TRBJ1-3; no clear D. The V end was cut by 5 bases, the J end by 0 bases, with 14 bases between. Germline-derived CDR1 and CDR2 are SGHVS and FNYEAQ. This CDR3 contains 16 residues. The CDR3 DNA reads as TGTGCCAGCAGCCCCTTGGACCGGAGCTCTGGAAACACCATATATTTT. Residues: CASSPLDRSSGNTIYF.

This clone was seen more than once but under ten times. DNA for the CDR3: TGTGCCAGCAGTTTCCAGTGGCGCGGCTATTCACCCCTCCACTTT. It encodes CASSFQWRGYSPLHF. The rearrangement links TRBV27 to TRBJ1-6; no reliable D call. CDR1 and CDR2 from the germline V gene are MNHEY and SMNVEV (reference sequence). Trimming took off 3 bases at V and 8 bases at J, with 14 bases between the two ends. The CDR3 loop spans 15 amino acids.

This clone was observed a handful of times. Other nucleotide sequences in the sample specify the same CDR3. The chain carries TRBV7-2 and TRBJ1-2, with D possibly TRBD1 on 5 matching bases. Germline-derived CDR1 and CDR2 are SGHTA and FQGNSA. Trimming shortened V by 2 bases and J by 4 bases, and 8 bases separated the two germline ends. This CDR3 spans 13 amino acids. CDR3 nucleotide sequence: TGTGCCAGCAGCTTACCCGGGGGCTATGGCTACACCTTC. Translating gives CASSLPGGYGYTF.

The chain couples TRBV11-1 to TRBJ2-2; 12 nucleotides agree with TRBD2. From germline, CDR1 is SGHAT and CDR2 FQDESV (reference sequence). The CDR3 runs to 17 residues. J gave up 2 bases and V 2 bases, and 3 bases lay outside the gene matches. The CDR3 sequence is CASSLTSGGPNTGELFF. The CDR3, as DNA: TGTGCCAGCAGCTTAACTAGCGGGGGGCCTAACACCGGGGAGCTGTTTTTT.

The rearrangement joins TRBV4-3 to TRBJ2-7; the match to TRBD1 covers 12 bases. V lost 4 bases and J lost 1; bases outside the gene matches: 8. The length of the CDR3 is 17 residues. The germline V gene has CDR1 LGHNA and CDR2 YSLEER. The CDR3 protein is CASSRGTGGSFSYEQYF. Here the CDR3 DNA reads TGCGCCAGCAGCCGGGGGACAGGGGGCTCCTTTTCCTACGAGCAGTACTTC.